The clone carrying this T cell receptor (beta chain) was detected a few times. The data are from a study of T cells after yellow fever vaccination. Background on the study: Each low-cell-number fraction was prepared by means of SMART-Seq v4 Ultra Low Input.

TCRdb re-called the 5' RACE reads with MiXCR, one entry per CDR3 protein. The sample shows hundreds of thousands of distinct CDR3 sequences, 21% of them seen only once. The CDR3 spans 14 residues. Trimming shortened V by 6 bases and J by 1 base, and 13 bases separated the two germline ends. Per the germline V gene, CDR1 is SGHVS and CDR2 is FQNEAQ. The specimen comprised PBMCs, sampled roughly 20 days after the first yellow fever vaccination. The chain joins TRBV7-8 to TRBJ2-7; D is tentatively TRBD1 or TRBD2 (5 bases each). The sequence was obtained from a man younger than 35 who received the YFV17D yellow fever vaccine. The CDR3: CASRMGTGSYEQYV. CDR3 nucleotides: TGTGCCAGCAGGATGGGGACGGGGTCCTACGAGCAGTACGTC.